The clone carrying this TCR beta chain has only a few counts. Clones were read by immunoSEQ multiplex PCR, and TCRdb kept only the in-frame ones, dropping some. Of hundreds of thousands of clones listed, 80% to 90% are singletons. The V segment lost 7 bases and the J segment 0 bases; nucleotides outside the gene matches: 6. The V gene's germline CDR1 is SNHLY and CDR2 FYNNEI. There are 15 residues in the CDR3. This sample was taken from a study of blood T cell repertoires in COVID-19. Overall study context: The study drew acute and convalescent COVID-19 samples from the United States, Italy and Spain. Sources were T cells, B-cell-depleted T cells, or PBMCs; the material itself was cDNA or gDNA.

The sample was peripheral blood. The clonotype was recovered from a woman aged 45 to 65 with COVID-19, enrolled during active disease. The chain joins TRBV2 to TRBJ1-5; 7 nucleotides line up with TRBD1. This CDR3 reads CASNRDSYSNQPQHF. In DNA, the CDR3 is TGTGCCAGCAATCGGGACAGCTATAGCAATCAGCCCCAGCATTTT.